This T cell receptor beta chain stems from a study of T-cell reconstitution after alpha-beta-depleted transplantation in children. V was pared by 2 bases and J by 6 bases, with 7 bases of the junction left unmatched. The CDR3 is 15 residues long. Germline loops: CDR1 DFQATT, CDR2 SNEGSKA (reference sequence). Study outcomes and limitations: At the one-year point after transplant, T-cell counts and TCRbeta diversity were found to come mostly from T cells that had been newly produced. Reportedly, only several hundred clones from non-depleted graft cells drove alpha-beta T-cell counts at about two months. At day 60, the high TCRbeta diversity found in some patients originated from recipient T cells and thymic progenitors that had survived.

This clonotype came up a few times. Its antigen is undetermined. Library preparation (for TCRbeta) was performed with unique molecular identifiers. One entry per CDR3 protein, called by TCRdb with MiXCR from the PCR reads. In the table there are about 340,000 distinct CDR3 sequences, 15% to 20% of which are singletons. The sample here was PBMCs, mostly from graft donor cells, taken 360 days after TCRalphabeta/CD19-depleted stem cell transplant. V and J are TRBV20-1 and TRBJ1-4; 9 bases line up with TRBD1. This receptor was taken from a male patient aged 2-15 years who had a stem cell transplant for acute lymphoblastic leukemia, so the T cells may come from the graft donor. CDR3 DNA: TGCAGTGCTAGACGCCCCGGGACAGGGCATGAAAAACTGTTTTTT. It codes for CSARRPGTGHEKLFF.